The 8 T cell receptor beta chains given below trace back to one sample, sequenced in a study of T cell repertoires in cytomegalovirus infection. The antigens for these receptors are not known. TCRdb re-analysed the reads in MiXCR, keeping a single row per CDR3 protein. This sample yields around 69,000 distinct CDR3 sequences, of which 20% to 25% are seen a single time; about 72% belongs to the top ten. This sample comprised CD8+ T cells from cultured PBMCs, obtained from culture after CMV antigen stimulation. These receptors originate from a human donor in good health (CMV status not recorded). Some clones in this sample may be carry-over from other donors' samples.

V usage is TRBV27 and J usage is TRBJ1-2; 7 nucleotides align to TRBD1. The CDR3 runs 14 residues. V lost 5 bases, J lost 2 bases, and 5 bases stayed unmatched. The germline V gene has CDR1 MNHEY and CDR2 SMNVEV (reference sequence). The CDR3 protein is CASSQQQGNYGYTF. DNA of the CDR3: TGTGCCAGCAGTCAGCAACAGGGGAACTATGGCTACACCTTC.

About this clonotype itself: This could be a read error, since a much larger clone is one nucleotide away. The chain combines TRBV6-2 or TRBV6-3 with TRBJ1-5; D may be TRBD1 (6 bases). V shed 5 bases and J shed 0 bases, with 14 bases lying between them. The germline gives CDR1 MNHEY, CDR2 SVGEGT. This CDR3 is 16 amino acids long. The chain's CDR3 is CASSARQVYSNQPQHF. CDR3 nucleotide sequence: TGTGCCAGCAGTGCCAGACAGGTGTATAGCAATCAGCCCCAGCATTTT.

This chain uses TRBV19 with TRBJ2-7, with 10 bases matching TRBD1. Germline V gene sequence: CDR1 LNHDA, CDR2 SQIVND (reference sequence). The CDR3 length is 15 residues. Trimming removed 3 bases from V and 0 bases from J; junction bases left unmatched: 2. CDR3 nucleotide sequence: TGTGCCAGTAGTATGGGGACAGGGGTCTCCTACGAGCAGTACTTC. Protein product: CASSMGTGVSYEQYF.

This clonotype was counted between two and nine times. The V gene is TRBV7-2, the J gene TRBJ1-1; a possible D gene is TRBD1 (6 bases). V lost 5 bases, J lost 1 base, and 11 bases lay in between. Germline V CDR1 and CDR2: SGHTA, FQGNSA. This CDR3 is built from 14 residues. CDR3 nucleotide sequence: TGTGCCAGCAGCCCAATGACAGGGAACACTGAAGCTTTCTTT. Translation gives CASSPMTGNTEAFF.

The rearrangement joins TRBV7-8 to TRBJ2-6; the D gene is possibly TRBD1 (5 bases). The CDR3 extends over 16 amino acids. CDR1 SGHVS and CDR2 FQNEAQ come from the germline V gene. Trimming took off 0 bases at V and 0 bases at J, with 6 bases between the two ends. In DNA form, the CDR3 reads TGTGCCAGCAGCTTAGCAAGGGGCTCTGGGGCCAACGTCCTGACTTTC. It specifies CASSLARGSGANVLTF.

The CDR3 DNA reads TGTGCCAGCAGCCAAGGCCCTGAAGCTTTCTTT. Amino acids: CASSQGPEAFF. V usage is TRBV5-6 and J usage is TRBJ1-1; D gene unclear. The CDR3 covers 11 residues. Germline assignment: CDR1 SGHDT and CDR2 YYEEEE. Between the trimmed V and J ends, which lost 4 bases and 6 bases, there was a span of 7 bases.

This clonotype has more than one count but fewer than ten. This rearrangement joins TRBV2 to TRBJ2-7; 8 bases map to TRBD1. The CDR3 runs 14 residues. J was trimmed by 0 bases and V by 6 bases; bases with no gene match: 4. Looked up from germline, CDR1 is SNHLY and CDR2 is FYNNEI. As DNA, the CDR3 is TGTGCCAGCAGCGACAGGGGATACTCCTACGAGCAGTACTTC. Protein: CASSDRGYSYEQYF.

This clonotype was counted only a few times. The chain combines TRBV7-9 with TRBJ2-5; TRBD1 matches 7 bases. With V trimmed by 5 bases and J by 2 bases, 5 bases remained unmatched. Germline loops: CDR1 SEHNR, CDR2 FQNEAQ (reference sequence). The CDR3 is 14 residues long. The CDR3 bases are TGTGCCAGCAGCGTCAGACAGGGACAAGAGACCCAGTACTTC. It specifies CASSVRQGQETQYF.